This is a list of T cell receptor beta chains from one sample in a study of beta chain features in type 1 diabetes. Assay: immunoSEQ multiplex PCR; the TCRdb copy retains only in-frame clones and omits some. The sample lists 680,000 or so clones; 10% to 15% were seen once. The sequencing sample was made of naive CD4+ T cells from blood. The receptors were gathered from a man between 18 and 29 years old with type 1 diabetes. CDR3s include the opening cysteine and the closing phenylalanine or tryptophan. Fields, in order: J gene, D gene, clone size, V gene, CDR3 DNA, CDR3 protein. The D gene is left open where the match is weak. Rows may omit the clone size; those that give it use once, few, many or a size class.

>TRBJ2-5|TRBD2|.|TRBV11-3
TGTGCCAGCAGCTTACTGCGGGGGGTAGGAGAGACCCAGTACTTC
CASSLLRGVGETQYF
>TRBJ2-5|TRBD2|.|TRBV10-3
TGTGCCATCTCGACTAGCGGGGGGAAAGAGACCCAGTACTTC
CAISTSGGKETQYF
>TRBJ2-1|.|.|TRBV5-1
TGCGCCAGCAGCTTGGTACAGGGTGGTCATGAGCAGTTCTTC
CASSLVQGGHEQFF
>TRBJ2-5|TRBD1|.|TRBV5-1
TGCGCCAGCATCGACGGACAGGGGGCAGAGACCCAGTACTTC
CASIDGQGAETQYF
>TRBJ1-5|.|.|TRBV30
TGTGCCTGGAGTAGGGGAAGCAATCAGCCCCAGCATTTT
CAWSRGSNQPQHF
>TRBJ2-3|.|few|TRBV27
TGTGCCAGCAGTTTATCGAGGGGGTTGCTGGGCACAGATACGCAGTATTTT
CASSLSRGLLGTDTQYF
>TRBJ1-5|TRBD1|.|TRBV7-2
TGTGCCAGCAGCGTATACAGGGGGCAAGGGCCCCAGCATTTT
CASSVYRGQGPQHF
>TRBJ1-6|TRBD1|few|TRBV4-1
TGCGCCAGCCGACCGACAGGGGGCTCACCCCTCCACTTT
CASRPTGGSPLHF
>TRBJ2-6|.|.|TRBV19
TGTGCCAGTACAACCCATTCACCGACTGGGGCCAACGTCCTGACTTTC
CASTTHSPTGANVLTF
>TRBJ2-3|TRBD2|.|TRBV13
TGTGCCAGCAGCTTAATCTCTAGCGGGCTCCGCACAGATACGCAGTATTTT
CASSLISSGLRTDTQYF
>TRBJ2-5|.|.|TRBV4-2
TGTGCCAGCAGCCTCCTCTTGACCGGGTGGGAGACCCAGTACTTC
CASSLLLTGWETQYF
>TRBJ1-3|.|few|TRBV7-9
TGTGCCAGCAGCTTAATTACTGGAAACACCATATATTTT
CASSLITGNTIYF
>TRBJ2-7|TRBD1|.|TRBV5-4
TGTGCCAGCAGCCCCGGACAGGGGGACGTCTACGAGCAGTACTTC
CASSPGQGDVYEQYF
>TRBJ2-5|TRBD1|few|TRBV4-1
TGCGCCAGCAGCCAAGAGACCGGGACAGGACTTTTCGGAGAGACCCAGTACTTC
CASSQETGTGLFGETQYF
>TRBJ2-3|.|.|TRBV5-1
TGCGCCAGCAGCTTGGCATCCCCCTCCACAGATACGCAGTATTTT
CASSLASPSTDTQYF
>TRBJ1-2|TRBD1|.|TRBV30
TGTGCCTGGAGTGCCCACAGGGGGTCTAACTATGGCTACACCTTC
CAWSAHRGSNYGYTF
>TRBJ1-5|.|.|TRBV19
TGTGCCAGTCAGGGGCGAAGCAATCAGCCCCAGCATTTT
CASQGRSNQPQHF
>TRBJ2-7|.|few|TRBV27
TGTGCCAGCAGTTTGGGACGGGGCGAGCAGTACTTC
CASSLGRGEQYF
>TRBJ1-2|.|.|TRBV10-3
TGTGCCACCTCGTTGGGGGATCAATCCACCTTC
CATSLGDQSTF
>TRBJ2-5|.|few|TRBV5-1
TGCGCCAGCACCCAAGGGAGTAGTCAAGAGACCCAGTACTTC
CASTQGSSQETQYF
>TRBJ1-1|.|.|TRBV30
TGTGCCTGGAGTCCCGGGCAGGGGAACACTGAAGCTTTCTTT
CAWSPGQGNTEAFF
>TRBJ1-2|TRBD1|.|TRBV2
TGTGCCAGCGCCCCAGCCACAGGGGGCCTCTATGGCTACACCTTC
CASAPATGGLYGYTF
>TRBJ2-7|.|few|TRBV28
TGTGCCACTATGCTGGGGGCCTACGAGCAGTACTTC
CATMLGAYEQYF
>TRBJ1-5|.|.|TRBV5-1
TGCGCCAGCAGCTTAGGGCCTCAGCAGCCCCAGCATTTT
CASSLGPQQPQHF
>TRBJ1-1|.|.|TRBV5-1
TGCGCCAGCAGCTCAGGATTTGGGAACACTGAAGCTTTCTTT
CASSSGFGNTEAFF
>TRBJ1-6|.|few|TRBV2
TGTGCCAGCACCCAGCAAAATTCACCCCTCCACTTT
CASTQQNSPLHF
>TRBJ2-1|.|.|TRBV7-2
TGTGCCAGCAGCCCCCCGGGACTGAACTACAATGAGCAGTTCTTC
CASSPPGLNYNEQFF
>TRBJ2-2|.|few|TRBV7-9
TGTGCCAGCACACACGGGGACGGCGGCACCGGGGAGCTGTTTTTT
CASTHGDGGTGELFF
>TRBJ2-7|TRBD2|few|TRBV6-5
TGTGCCAGCAGTTACGGAGCTAGCGGGGACTCCTACGAGCAGTACTTC
CASSYGASGDSYEQYF
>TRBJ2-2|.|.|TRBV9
TGTGCCAGCAGCCCCAGTGCGGCCCTGAACACCGGGGAGCTGTTTTTT
CASSPSAALNTGELFF
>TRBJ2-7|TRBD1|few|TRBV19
TGTGCCAGTACAGCACAGGGGAACTCCTACGAGCAGTACTTC
CASTAQGNSYEQYF
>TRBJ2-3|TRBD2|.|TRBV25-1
TGTGCCAGCAGTGAGCTAGCGGGGACCACAGATACGCAGTATTTT
CASSELAGTTDTQYF
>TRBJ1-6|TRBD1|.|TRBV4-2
TGTGCCAGCAGCCAACGCCTGGACAGGGGGAATTCACCCCTCCACTTT
CASSQRLDRGNSPLHF
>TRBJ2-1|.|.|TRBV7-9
TGTGCCAGCAGCTCTCGGACTTTCTACAATGAGCAGTTCTTC
CASSSRTFYNEQFF
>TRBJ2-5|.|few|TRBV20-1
TGCAGTGCAACGATATGGGAGACCCAGTACTTC
CSATIWETQYF
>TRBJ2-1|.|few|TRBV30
TGTGCCTGGAGTGTACACCTAGTCACTACCTACAATGAGCAGTTCTTC
CAWSVHLVTTYNEQFF
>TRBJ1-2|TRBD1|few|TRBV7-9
TGTGCCAGCAGCCCGGCGACAGGGGAAAACGCTGGCTACACCTTC
CASSPATGENAGYTF
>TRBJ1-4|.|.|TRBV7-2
TGTGCCAGCAGCTTTAACCAGAATGAAAAACTGTTTTTT
CASSFNQNEKLFF
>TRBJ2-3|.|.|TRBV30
TGTGCCTGGACCCGATTCAGCGCAGATACGCAGTATTTT
CAWTRFSADTQYF
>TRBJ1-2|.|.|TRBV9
TGTGCCAGCAGCGTAGCGACAGAAGGAGGCTACACCTTC
CASSVATEGGYTF
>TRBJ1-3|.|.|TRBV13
TGTGCCAGCAGCCGCCCATCCGGGGGCGCTGGAAACACCATATATTTT
CASSRPSGGAGNTIYF
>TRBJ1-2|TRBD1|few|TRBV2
TGTGCCAGCAGTGGGGGACAGGAATCCTACTATGGCTACACCTTC
CASSGGQESYYGYTF
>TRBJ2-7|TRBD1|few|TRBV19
TGTGCCAGTAGTGCCGGGACAGGGGGTGAGCAGTACTTC
CASSAGTGGEQYF
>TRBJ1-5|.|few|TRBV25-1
TGTGCCAGCAGTGTATTAGGGAGCTATCAGCCCCAGCATTTT
CASSVLGSYQPQHF
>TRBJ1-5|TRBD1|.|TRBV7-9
TGTGCCAGCAGCCCAGGGGGTAATCAGCCCCAGCATTTT
CASSPGGNQPQHF
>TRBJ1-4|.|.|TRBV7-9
TGTGCCAGCAGCCTCAAACCGGGGCCTGCAACTAATGAAAAACTGTTTTTT
CASSLKPGPATNEKLFF
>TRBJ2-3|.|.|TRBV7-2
TGTGCCAGCAGCTTAGTAGTTAGCCCTAGCACAGATACGCAGTATTTT
CASSLVVSPSTDTQYF
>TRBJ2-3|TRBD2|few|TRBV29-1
TGCAGCGTAAGCGGGGGGGGTAGCACAGATACGCAGTATTTT
CSVSGGGSTDTQYF
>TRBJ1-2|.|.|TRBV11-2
TGTGCCAGCAGCTCCCCGGGGGCGGGGGAAGGCTATGGCTACACCTTC
CASSSPGAGEGYGYTF
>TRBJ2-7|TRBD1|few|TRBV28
TGTGCCAGCAGCCTGGGGGGACAGGGCTCCTACGAGCAGTACTTC
CASSLGGQGSYEQYF
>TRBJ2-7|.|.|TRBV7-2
TGTGCCAGCAGCCATCCGAAGAGGGGGGGCTCCTACGAGCAGTACTTC
CASSHPKRGGSYEQYF